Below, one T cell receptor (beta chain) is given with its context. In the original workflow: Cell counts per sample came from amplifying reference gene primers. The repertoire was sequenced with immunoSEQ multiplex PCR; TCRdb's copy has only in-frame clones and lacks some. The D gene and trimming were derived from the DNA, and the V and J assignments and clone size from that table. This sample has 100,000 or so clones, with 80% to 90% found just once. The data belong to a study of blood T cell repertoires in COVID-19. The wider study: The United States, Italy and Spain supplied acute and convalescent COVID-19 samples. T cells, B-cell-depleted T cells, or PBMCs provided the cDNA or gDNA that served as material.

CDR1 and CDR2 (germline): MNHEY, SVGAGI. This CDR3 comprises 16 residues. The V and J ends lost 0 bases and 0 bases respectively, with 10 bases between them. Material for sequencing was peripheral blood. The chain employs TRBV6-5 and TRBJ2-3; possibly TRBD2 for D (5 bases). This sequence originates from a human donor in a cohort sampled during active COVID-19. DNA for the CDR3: TGTGCCAGCAGTTACTCAAGCGGTTCTAGCACAGATACGCAGTATTTT. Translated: CASSYSSGSSTDTQYF.